The 28 T cell receptor beta chains listed next were all sequenced from one sample in a study of T cell responses to AZD1222 COVID-19 vaccine. Produced via immunoSEQ multiplex PCR; TCRdb's table is partial and in-frame only. This sample carries some 150,000 clones, roughly 93% of them seen once, and the ten largest clones take less than 2%. This specimen was peripheral blood, taken 28 days after the second AZD1222 dose. The origin of the receptors is an adult who received the AZD1222 COVID-19 vaccine.

This sequence joins TRBV2 and TRBJ2-7; D is perhaps TRBD2 (6 bases). This CDR3 region has 13 residues. V was shortened by 6 bases and J by 6 bases, with 15 bases between the two germline ends. Germline assignment: CDR1 SNHLY and CDR2 FYNNEI. The CDR3 nucleotides are TGTGCCAGCAGCGACCTAGAGGAGGGCGAGCAGTACTTC. Encoded protein: CASSDLEEGEQYF.

The rearrangement joins TRBV9 to TRBJ1-5; D gene unclear. Germline assignment: CDR1 SGDLS and CDR2 YYNGEE. The CDR3 is 13 amino acids. Trimming shortened V by 3 bases and J by 4 bases, and 8 bases separated the two germline ends. The CDR3 spells CASSAGPNQPQHF. Written as DNA, the CDR3 is TGTGCCAGCAGCGCCGGACCTAATCAGCCCCAGCATTTT.

This clone was seen only once. This sequence joins TRBV7-8 and TRBJ1-1; no clear D. Trimming pared 5 bases from V and 1 base from J, leaving 8 bases between. The germline gives CDR1 SGHVS, CDR2 FQNEAQ. The CDR3 runs 13 residues. CDR3 nucleotide sequence: TGTGCCAGCAGCGCGCAGAAGAACACTGAAGCTTTCTTT. This translates into CASSAQKNTEAFF.

Here the CDR3 reads CASKPDRRSYEQYF. The CDR3 coding sequence is TGTGCCAGCAAACCGGACAGGAGATCCTACGAGCAGTACTTC. The chain joins TRBV6-5 to TRBJ2-7; 7 nucleotides align to TRBD1. CDR3 length: 14 residues. Germline V lookup: CDR1 MNHEY, CDR2 SVGAGI. V trimming: 7 bases; J trimming: 1 base; junction bases outside the gene matches: 7.

The V and J genes are TRBV6-5 and TRBJ1-2, with a possible D match to TRBD1 (6 bases). Germline-derived CDR1 and CDR2 are MNHEY and SVGAGI. Trimming removed 6 bases from V and 4 bases from J, with 12 bases in between. This CDR3 region has 13 residues. The CDR3 here is CASSYTGIYGYTF. CDR3 coding DNA: TGTGCCAGCAGCTACACAGGGATCTATGGCTACACCTTC.

The chain carries TRBV4-1 and TRBJ1-1; 9 bases align to TRBD1. Looked up from germline, CDR1 is MGHRA and CDR2 is YSYEKL. The CDR3 covers 18 residues. V was clipped by 1 base and J by 0 bases; unmatched bases: 9. CDR3 amino acids: CASSQGHRTGAVNTEAFF. The CDR3, as DNA: TGCGCCAGCAGCCAAGGCCATCGGACAGGGGCTGTGAACACTGAAGCTTTCTTT.

This chain joins TRBV18 and TRBJ1-1, with 9 bases fitting TRBD1. Trimming removed 4 bases from V and 8 bases from J; junction bases left unmatched: 5. Germline CDR1 and CDR2: KGHSH and LQKENI. The CDR3 loop spans 13 amino acids. This CDR3 reads CASSRRDREEAFF. CDR3 DNA sequence: TGTGCCAGCTCACGACGGGACAGGGAAGAAGCTTTCTTT.

The gene calls are TRBV3-1 (or the pseudogene TRBV3-2) and TRBJ1-2; D uncertain. This CDR3 spans 14 amino acids. The V end lost 0 bases, the J end lost 2 bases, and 7 bases lay between the germline ends. Per the germline V gene, CDR1 is LGHDT and CDR2 is YNNKEL (reference sequence). CDR3 protein: CASSQDPGNYGYTF. As DNA, the CDR3 is TGTGCCAGCAGCCAAGATCCGGGAAACTATGGCTACACCTTC.

The CDR3 sequence is CSVSGGPDTEAFF. In DNA, the CDR3 is TGCAGCGTATCAGGAGGTCCGGACACTGAAGCTTTCTTT. The V call is TRBV29-1, the J call TRBJ1-1; D is ambiguous. The CDR3 runs 13 residues. Germline CDR1 SQVTM, CDR2 ANQGSEA. V gave up 6 bases and J gave up 3 bases, with 14 bases separating them.

The rearrangement uses TRBV13 and TRBJ2-2, with D maybe TRBD2 (5 bases). The CDR3 extends over 17 amino acids. V was clipped by 2 bases and J by 6 bases, with 19 bases between them. Germline V CDR1 and CDR2: PRHDT, FYEKMQ (reference sequence). CDR3 sequence (DNA): TGTGCCAGCAGCTTATTCCTGTCGACTAACCCCCCCGGGGAGCTGTTTTTT. It encodes CASSLFLSTNPPGELFF.

The chain is built from TRBV11-2 and TRBJ2-7; tentative D call: TRBD2 (5 bases). Trimming removed 5 bases from V and 3 bases from J, with 14 bases in between. Germline CDR1 reads SGHAT; CDR2 reads FQNNGV. The CDR3 contains 14 residues. The CDR3 protein is CASSIGGGGYEQYF. The CDR3 nucleotides read TGTGCCAGCAGCATCGGCGGTGGAGGCTACGAGCAGTACTTC.

The V gene is TRBV12-3 or TRBV12-4, the J gene TRBJ1-5; a possible D gene is TRBD1 (5 bases). This CDR3 has 12 amino acids. V was trimmed by 4 bases and J by 7 bases, leaving 8 bases between them. CDR3 region: CASSWGNQPQHF. CDR3 sequence (DNA): TGTGCCAGCAGTTGGGGGAACCAGCCCCAGCATTTT.

The V call is TRBV12-3 or TRBV12-4, the J call TRBJ2-5, with D uncertain. Trimming shortened V by 2 bases and J by 5 bases, and 3 bases separated the two germline ends. The CDR3 contains 11 residues. CDR3 nucleotides: TGTGCCAGCAGTTTATTGGAGACCCAGTACTTC. Translation gives CASSLLETQYF.

The CDR3, as DNA: TGTGCCAGCAGCTTAGCGTTGGGGGCTGAAGCTTTCTTT. Protein sequence: CASSLALGAEAFF. The chain carries TRBV7-2 and TRBJ1-1; weak D call: TRBD1 (5 bases). Germline CDR1 reads SGHTA; CDR2 reads FQGNSA. Deletions cut 0 bases from V and 6 bases from J, with 8 bases between. The CDR3 runs 13 residues. The whole variable domain, remainder taken from reference TRBV7-2 and TRBJ1-1, is GAGVSQSPSNKVTEKGKDVELRCDPISGHTALYWYRQSLGQGLEFLIYFQGNSAPDKSGLPSDRFSAERTGGSVSTLTIQRTQQEDSAVYLCASSLALGAEAFFGQGTRLTVV.

This chain joins TRBV5-1 and TRBJ2-2; D gene ambiguous. Trimming stripped 1 base from V and 4 bases from J, with 5 bases between. CDR3 length: 13 amino acids. The germline V gene has CDR1 SGHRS and CDR2 YFSETQ. The CDR3 DNA is TGCGCCAGCAGCTTGCAGATCACCGGGGAGCTGTTTTTT. Residues: CASSLQITGELFF.

This chain uses TRBV12-3 or TRBV12-4 with TRBJ1-5; D is undetermined. The CDR3 is 11 amino acids. V was clipped by 4 bases and J by 7 bases, with 5 bases between them. CDR3 region: CASSSGQPQHF. The CDR3 region has the DNA TGTGCCAGCAGTTCTGGCCAGCCCCAGCATTTT.

The V and J genes are TRBV6-6 and TRBJ1-2; D ambiguous. The CDR3 has 16 residues. Trimming cost V 6 bases and J 0 bases, with 17 bases left between them. Germline V lookup: CDR1 MNHNY, CDR2 SVGAGI (reference sequence). CDR3 in amino acids: CASRVGARYTNYGYTF. As DNA, the CDR3 is TGTGCCAGCAGAGTAGGAGCACGGTACACTAACTATGGCTACACCTTC.

This clone has just a few counts. The V call is TRBV25-1, the J call TRBJ1-4, with a tentative D call TRBD1 (6 bases). The V gene's germline CDR1 is MGHDK and CDR2 SYGVNS. The germline V and J ends were trimmed by 7 bases and 2 bases, with 14 bases remaining between them. The CDR3 is made up of 15 amino acids. The CDR3 region is CASIETGATNEKLFF. The DNA of the CDR3 is TGTGCCAGCATCGAAACGGGGGCGACTAATGAAAAACTGTTTTTT.

The genes are TRBV5-1 and TRBJ1-5; D perhaps matches TRBD1 (6 bases). The ends were cut back, 4 bases at V and 3 bases at J, with 11 bases in the middle. The CDR3 consists of 14 residues. Per germline, CDR1 SGHRS and CDR2 YFSETQ. The CDR3 nucleotides are TGCGCCAGCAGCAGCGGACAGCCCAATCAGCCCCAGCATTTT. Translation gives CASSSGQPNQPQHF. Full variable domain (outside the CDR3, taken from reference TRBV5-1 and TRBJ1-5): KAGVTQTPRYLIKTRGQQVTLSCSPISGHRSVSWYQQTPGQGLQFLFEYFSETQRNKGNFPGRFSGRQFSNSRSEMNVSTLELGDSALYLCASSSGQPNQPQHFGDGTRLSIL.

The chain couples TRBV7-2 to TRBJ2-7, with 10 positions matching TRBD1. Trimming at V came to 3 bases and at J to 6 bases, leaving 8 bases not matched to a gene. This CDR3 is 15 amino acids long. The V gene's germline CDR1 is SGHTA and CDR2 FQGNSA. The CDR3 region is CASSFTGTGESEQYF. In nucleotides, the CDR3 is TGTGCCAGCAGCTTTACAGGGACAGGGGAGAGCGAGCAGTACTTC.

This chain uses TRBV7-3 with TRBJ2-7; tentative D call: TRBD2 (6 bases). The germline gives CDR1 SGHTA, CDR2 FQGTGA. The CDR3 has 15 amino acids. V shed 5 bases and J shed 0 bases, with 14 bases lying between them. The CDR3 DNA is TGTGCCAGCAGCCCGGGCGGGGACCCCTCCTACGAGCAGTACTTC. As protein: CASSPGGDPSYEQYF.

The chain combines TRBV7-2 with TRBJ2-5, with D perhaps matching TRBD1 (5 bases). CDR3 length equals 14 residues. The V end lost 0 bases, the J end lost 3 bases, and 8 bases lay between the germline ends. Per germline, CDR1 SGHTA and CDR2 FQGNSA. DNA of the CDR3: TGTGCCAGCAGCTTAGCGTTCAGGGAAGAGACCCAGTACTTC. Its protein is CASSLAFREETQYF.

The rearrangement uses TRBV7-3 and TRBJ2-1; possibly TRBD2 for D (6 bases). The V gene's germline CDR1 is SGHTA and CDR2 FQGTGA. This CDR3 has 15 amino acids. The ends were cut back, 0 bases at V and 2 bases at J, with 8 bases in the middle. CDR3 region: CASSLTSGAYNEQFF. In DNA, the CDR3 is TGTGCCAGCAGCTTAACTAGCGGTGCCTACAATGAGCAGTTCTTC.

The V gene is TRBV27, the J gene TRBJ2-1; TRBD2 matches 10 bases. The CDR3 consists of 16 residues. Germline V gives CDR1 MNHEY, CDR2 SMNVEV (reference sequence). Germline trimming cut 5 bases from V and 4 bases from J; bases unmatched to any gene: 8. The CDR3 DNA reads TGTGCCAGCAGTATTTCAGCGGGAGGGGGTTACAATGAGCAGTTCTTC. It encodes CASSISAGGGYNEQFF.

This chain uses TRBV7-9 with TRBJ1-1; D remains ambiguous. Germline lookup yields CDR1 SEHNR and CDR2 FQNEAQ (reference sequence). The CDR3 length is 14 residues. Trimming left V 1 base short and J 10 bases short, with 16 bases between. The CDR3 coding sequence is TGTGCCAGCAGCTTAGTCGCGGACGGTTCAGTAGCTTTCTTT. Translation: CASSLVADGSVAFF.

The chain couples TRBV19 to TRBJ1-2; tentatively, D is TRBD1 (5 bases). The V gene lost 5 bases and the J gene lost 7 bases, with 14 bases spanning the gap. Germline-derived CDR1 and CDR2 are LNHDA and SQIVND (reference sequence). The length of the CDR3 is 13 residues. CDR3 amino acids: CASSGVQGAGYTF. For the CDR3, the DNA is TGTGCCAGTAGTGGAGTACAAGGGGCTGGCTACACCTTC. The full variable domain, its missing parts supplied by reference TRBV19 and TRBJ1-2, is DGGITQSPKYLFRKEGQNVTLSCEQNLNHDAMYWYRQDPGQGLRLIYYSQIVNDFQKGDIAEGYSVSREKKESFPLTVTSAQKNPTAFYLCASSGVQGAGYTFGSGTRLTVV.

This chain links TRBV9 with TRBJ2-7; the D call may be TRBD1 or TRBD2 (5 bases each). The CDR3 length is 13 residues. Trimming took off 4 bases at V and 2 bases at J, with 10 bases between the two ends. Germline CDR1 and CDR2: SGDLS and YYNGEE. The DNA for the CDR3 is TGTGCCAGCAGCCGGGACCTTACCTACGAGCAGTACTTC. Protein sequence: CASSRDLTYEQYF.

This clone was detected only a few times. The chain is built from TRBV2 and TRBJ2-2; D unresolved. Germline V gives CDR1 SNHLY, CDR2 FYNNEI. This CDR3 has 14 residues. The V end was cut by 4 bases, the J end by 0 bases, with 6 bases between. CDR3 protein: CASSARTNTGELFF. CDR3 nucleotide sequence: TGTGCCAGCAGTGCACGAACGAACACCGGGGAGCTGTTTTTT.